This entry describes one T cell receptor (beta chain). The antigen remains undetermined. Only in-frame clones appear in the TCRdb table, and some are missing; sequencing was by immunoSEQ multiplex PCR. The data show 12,000 or so clones, with over 65% seen just once and approximately 3.9% held by the top ten. The CDR3 loop spans 16 amino acids. Germline CDR1 is SGHDN and CDR2 is FVKESK. The germline V and J ends were trimmed by 1 base and 5 bases, with 17 bases remaining between them. This sample was included in a study of immune evolution from preneoplasia to lung adenocarcinoma. Across the study: HLA loss of heterozygosity: under 7.5% AIS, about 15% MIA, about 35% ADC, none AAH. Overall study findings and caveats: T cell clonality was higher in KRAS-mutant than EGFR-mutant or wild-type nodules.

Patients had resection in Japan or China between about 2013 and 2017. Each case's diagnosis was confirmed by two pathologists on H&E. The receptor was derived from a person aged 50 to 70 with lung adenocarcinoma. This chain connects TRBV14 to TRBJ2-5; D perhaps matches TRBD1 (6 bases). Sequencing used FFPE tissue from an adenomatous hyperplasia lung lesion. Stated subset: atypical adenomatous hyperplasia (AAH), lung preneoplasia. Here the CDR3 reads CASSQVPGARYETQYF. For the CDR3, the DNA is TGTGCCAGCAGCCAAGTGCCAGGGGCGCGGTATGAGACCCAGTACTTC. The variable domain in full, completed from reference TRBV14 and TRBJ2-5, reads EAGVTQFPSHSVIEKGQTVTLRCDPISGHDNLYWYRRVMGKEIKFLLHFVKESKQDESGMPNNRFLAERTGGTYSTLKVQPAELEDSGVYFCASSQVPGARYETQYFGPGTRLLVL.